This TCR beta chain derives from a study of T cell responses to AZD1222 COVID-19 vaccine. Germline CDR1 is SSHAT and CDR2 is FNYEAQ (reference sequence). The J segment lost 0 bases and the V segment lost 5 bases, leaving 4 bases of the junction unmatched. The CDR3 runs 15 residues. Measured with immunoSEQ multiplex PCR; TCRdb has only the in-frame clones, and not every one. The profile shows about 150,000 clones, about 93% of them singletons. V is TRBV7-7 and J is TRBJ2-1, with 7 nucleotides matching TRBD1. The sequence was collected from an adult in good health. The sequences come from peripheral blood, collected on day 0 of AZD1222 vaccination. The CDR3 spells CASSVDRDSYNEQFF. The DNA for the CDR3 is TGTGCCAGCAGCGTCGACAGGGACTCCTACAATGAGCAGTTCTTC.